The T cell receptor beta chain described here comes from a study of blood T cell repertoires in COVID-19. Study overall: Italy, Spain and the United States were the sources of the convalescent and acute COVID-19 samples. PBMCs, B-cell-depleted T cells, or T cells were the source of the cDNA or gDNA that made up the material.

Libraries were prepared by immunoSEQ multiplex PCR; TCRdb keeps only in-frame clonotypes and omits some of them. This table has almost 250,000 clones, approximately 89% appearing once. Germline V lookup: CDR1 MNHEY, CDR2 SVGAGI. Trimming pared 6 bases from V and 5 bases from J, leaving 13 bases between. The CDR3 totals 13 residues. V and J are TRBV6-5 and TRBJ1-2; D gene unclear. Specimen: peripheral blood. This receptor was taken from a woman aged 60-70 years who had recovered from COVID-19. CDR3: CASSDRSGYGYTF. The CDR3, as DNA: TGTGCCAGCAGCGATCGCAGTGGTTATGGCTACACCTTC.